This T cell receptor beta chain was captured by sequencing in a study of cytomegalovirus exposure and HLA in healthy donors. Sequenced by immunoSEQ multiplex PCR; TCRdb stores in-frame clones only, minus some. The table records around 120,000 clones, 88% of them present only once. The V segment lost 5 bases and the J segment 2 bases; nucleotides outside the gene matches: 9. Germline V gives CDR1 LNHDA, CDR2 SQIVND (reference sequence). This CDR3 is 16 amino acids long. Material: PBMCs. The TCR originated in a man in his late teens or twenties in good health and CMV-seronegative. The V gene is TRBV19, the J gene TRBJ2-3, with 8 bases matching TRBD2. CDR3 in amino acids: CASSSSHSGATDTQYF. The CDR3 DNA reads as TGTGCCAGTAGTTCCTCCCATAGCGGGGCCACAGATACGCAGTATTTT.